The clone carrying this T cell receptor (beta chain) has a handful of counts. No antigen is known for it. The data originate from a study of beta chain features in type 1 diabetes. General observations from the study: Individuals with type 1 diabetes displayed fewer insertions and more deletions at VDJ junctions.

Naive, central memory, regulatory and stem cell-like memory cells within the CD4+ compartment were sorted using CD45RO/CCR7/CD25/CD127/CD95/CD27. Purities in excess of 95% were seen in all sorted populations. Expressed TCRB transcripts were sequenced because the entire RNA isolate underwent reverse transcription. Profiled with immunoSEQ multiplex PCR; TCRdb holds only in-frame clones, not every one. Of 430,000 or so clones in the sample, 9.5% to 12% were seen once. Sample: naive CD4+ T cells from blood. The TCR sequence derives from a woman aged 18-29 years in good health.

The CDR3 DNA is TGCGCCAGCAGCTTTTTTGGTGGGCAGAGACATCAGTTCTTC. It is translated as CASSFFGGQRHQFF. The gene calls are TRBV5-1 and TRBJ2-1; D is undetermined. The CDR3 is made up of 14 amino acids. From germline, CDR1 is SGHRS and CDR2 YFSETQ. V was shortened by 2 bases and J by 13 bases, with 19 bases between the two germline ends.